The T cell receptor beta chain under discussion was sequenced for a study of cytomegalovirus exposure and HLA in healthy donors. Profiling relied on immunoSEQ multiplex PCR, and the TCRdb table lists in-frame clones only, not all of them. The repertoire holds fewer than 350,000 clones, with 88% as singletons. This CDR3 is built from 13 residues. The V end was cut by 4 bases, the J end by 0 bases, with 9 bases between. CDR1 and CDR2 (germline): GTSNPN, SVGIG (reference sequence). The source of this sequence is a young woman in good health and CMV-seronegative. The V call is TRBV30, the J call TRBJ1-2; D uncertain. The specimen was PBMCs. The CDR3: CAWNRGTNYGYTF. Written as DNA, the CDR3 is TGTGCCTGGAACCGGGGAACTAACTATGGCTACACCTTC.